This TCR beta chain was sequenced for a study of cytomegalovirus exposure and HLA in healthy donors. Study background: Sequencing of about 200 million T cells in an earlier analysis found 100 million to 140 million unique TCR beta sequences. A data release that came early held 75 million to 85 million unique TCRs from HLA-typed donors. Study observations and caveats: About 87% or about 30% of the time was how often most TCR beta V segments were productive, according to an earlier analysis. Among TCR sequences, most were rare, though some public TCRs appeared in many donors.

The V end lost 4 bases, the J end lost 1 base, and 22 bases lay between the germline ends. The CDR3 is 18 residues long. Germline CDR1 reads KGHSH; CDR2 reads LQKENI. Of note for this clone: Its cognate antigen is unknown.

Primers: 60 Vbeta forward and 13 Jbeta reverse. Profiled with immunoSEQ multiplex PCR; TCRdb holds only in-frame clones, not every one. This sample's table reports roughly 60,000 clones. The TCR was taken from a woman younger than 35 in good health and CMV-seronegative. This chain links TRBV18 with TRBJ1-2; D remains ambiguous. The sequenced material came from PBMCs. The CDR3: CASSLEGGRENLNYGYTF. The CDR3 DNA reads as TGTGCCAGCTCACTCGAGGGAGGGCGCGAAAATCTTAACTATGGCTACACCTTC.